This T cell receptor beta chain was recovered during a study of tumor and adjacent non-tumor tissue in lung cancer. The wider study: Patients comprised 12 adenocarcinoma, 2 squamous cell carcinoma and 1 small cell lung cancer. Samples averaged approximately 4.2 million productive TCRbeta reads each.

No cell sorting was done before RNA was extracted from the tissue. Newly diagnosed lung cancer patients had thoracic surgery in China, August–November 2014, without prior chemotherapy. About this clonotype: Its antigen is undetermined.

Study-wide points: Shorter survival was associated with higher TCR diversity in tumors.

The CDR3 has 13 residues. Germline CDR1 is LNHNV and CDR2 is YYDKDF (reference sequence). V was trimmed by 0 bases and J by 5 bases, leaving 7 bases between them. Three rounds of nested PCR, following a modified ARM-PCR protocol, produced the TCRbeta library. TCRdb ran MiXCR on the multiplex PCR reads and lists one entry per CDR3 protein. The sample contains around 79,000 distinct CDR3 sequences, roughly two thirds of which appear only once. The chain recombines TRBV15 with TRBJ1-1; unclear D gene. Sample: lung tumor tissue. The clonotype was recovered from a woman in her thirties or forties with non-small cell lung cancer. This CDR3 is CATSRERMTEAFF. CDR3 bases: TGTGCCACCAGCAGAGAACGGATGACTGAAGCTTTCTTT.